One and the same sample provided the 19 T cell receptor beta chains below, sequenced in a study of T cells in Graves' hyperthyroidism and ophthalmopathy. RNA transcripts gave rise to amplified TCR beta CDR3 regions. In the first-round RT-PCR of the TCR CDR3, the HTBI primer set was used. One entry per CDR3 protein, called by TCRdb with MiXCR from the multiplex PCR reads. The sample gives 690,000 or so distinct CDR3 sequences, around 20% of which show up once; around 15% is in the top ten. Sequencing input: blood. The receptors stem from a woman in her fifties or sixties with Graves' hyperthyroidism that later progressed to Graves' ophthalmopathy.

This clonotype was counted a few times. In nucleotides, the CDR3 is TGTGCCAGCAGCTTAGATATCAGTCGATCCACCGGGGAGCTGTTTTTT. Its protein is CASSLDISRSTGELFF. The chain uses TRBV7-2 and TRBJ2-2; D is unclear. Per germline, CDR1 SGHTA and CDR2 FQGNSA. Trimming took off 1 base at V and 4 bases at J, with 13 bases between the two ends. This CDR3 comprises 16 residues.

This clonotype was seen ten or more times. The genes are TRBV11-2 and TRBJ1-1, with D maybe TRBD1 (5 bases). Germline V CDR1 and CDR2: SGHAT, FQNNGV. This CDR3 has 14 amino acids. Trimming stripped 5 bases from V and 6 bases from J, with 16 bases between. The CDR3 DNA reads TGTGCCAGCAGCCGACTGGGGCCGGGCGCTGAAGCTTTCTTT. Encoded protein: CASSRLGPGAEAFF.

At least ten counts were recorded for this clonotype. The genes are TRBV2 and TRBJ1-3; no clear D. Trimming took 0 bases from V and 4 from J, leaving 10 bases between them. Germline CDR1 and CDR2: SNHLY and FYNNEI. CDR3 size: 15 residues. The CDR3 protein is CASSEARRLGNTIYF. The CDR3 DNA follows: TGTGCCAGCAGTGAAGCTCGGAGGTTGGGAAACACCATATATTTT.

This clonotype was counted ten times or more. This chain uses TRBV12-3 or TRBV12-4 with TRBJ2-7, with TRBD2 matching over 10 bases. CDR3 length equals 15 residues. V trimming: 5 bases; J trimming: 1 base; junction bases outside the gene matches: 5. CDR3 sequence: CASSDSGGSSYEQYF. The CDR3 DNA is TGTGCCAGCAGTGATAGCGGGGGGTCGTCCTACGAGCAGTACTTC.

CDR3 nucleotide sequence: TGTGCCAGCAGCCAGCAGGGACTAGCGGGGGCCCGGGGGTCGTTCTTC. Its protein is CASSQQGLAGARGSFF. The V gene is TRBV7-9, the J gene TRBJ2-1; 14 bases fit TRBD2. From germline, CDR1 is SEHNR and CDR2 FQNEAQ (reference sequence). The CDR3 extends over 16 amino acids. V shed 5 bases, J shed 15 bases, and the junction held 15 bases outside the gene matches.

This clonotype was detected only a few times. The chain combines TRBV15 with TRBJ2-3; D uncertain. Trimming stripped 0 bases from V and 3 bases from J, with 7 bases between. The CDR3 length is 14 residues. The V gene's germline CDR1 is LNHNV and CDR2 YYDKDF (reference sequence). The CDR3 loop reads CATSREVRTDTQYF. DNA of the CDR3: TGTGCCACCAGCAGAGAGGTGAGGACAGATACGCAGTATTTT.

Many counts were recorded for this clonotype. The V gene is TRBV18, the J gene TRBJ2-7, with D possibly being TRBD2 (6 bases). The CDR3 runs 12 residues. The V and J ends lost 6 bases and 1 base respectively, with 7 bases between them. Looked up from germline, CDR1 is KGHSH and CDR2 is LQKENI. The CDR3 is CASSSGSYEQYF. Written as DNA, the CDR3 is TGTGCCAGCTCCAGCGGGTCCTACGAGCAGTACTTC.

This rearrangement joins TRBV6-5 to TRBJ1-1; possible D gene TRBD1, 6 bases. This CDR3 has 19 amino acids. CDR1 MNHEY and CDR2 SVGAGI come from the germline V gene. Deletions cut 3 bases from V and 2 bases from J, with 25 bases between. The CDR3 region is CASSYSEGGIGWLNTEAFF. CDR3 in DNA: TGTGCCAGCAGTTATAGCGAAGGGGGAATAGGATGGCTCAACACTGAAGCTTTCTTT.

This clonotype came up a few times. The DNA of the CDR3 is TGCGCCAGCAGCTTCGCCGGGGGGGGGTCCTACAATGAGCAGTTCTTC. Protein product: CASSFAGGGSYNEQFF. The chain has TRBV5-1 and TRBJ2-1; 8 bases align to TRBD2. The germline gives CDR1 SGHRS, CDR2 YFSETQ. The ends lost 2 bases at V and 1 base at J; junction bases unmatched: 5. The CDR3 is made up of 16 amino acids.

Many counts were recorded for this clonotype. The chain employs TRBV3-1 and TRBJ1-2; 8 positions agree with TRBD1. The germline V gene has CDR1 LGHDT and CDR2 YNNKEL (reference sequence). This CDR3 is built from 15 residues. Unmatched junction bases numbered 7, after V lost 1 base and J lost 6 bases. CDR3 loop: CASSQVTGGPDGYTF. In DNA form, the CDR3 reads TGTGCCAGCAGCCAAGTAACAGGGGGGCCGGATGGCTACACCTTC.

The chain is built from TRBV20-1 and TRBJ2-3, with 8 bases fitting TRBD1. Germline CDR1 is DFQATT and CDR2 is SNEGSKA (reference sequence). This CDR3 has 13 residues. The J segment lost 4 bases and the V segment lost 5 bases, leaving 5 bases of the junction unmatched. The CDR3 spells CSAGTGGADTQYF. The DNA of the CDR3 is TGCAGTGCTGGGACAGGAGGCGCAGATACGCAGTATTTT.

This clonotype was detected only once. This may come from a read error, since a much larger clone is one base off. The chain joins TRBV6-1 to TRBJ1-1; the match to TRBD1 covers 7 bases. The germline CDR1 and CDR2 sequences are MNHNS and SASEGT. This CDR3 has 16 residues. The CDR3 here is CARSVNYRGRDTEAFF. CDR3 bases: TGTGCCAGGAGTGTGAACTACAGGGGAAGGGACACTGAAGCTTTCTTT.

This rearrangement joins TRBV29-1 to TRBJ1-4; the D is unclear. Germline V gene data show CDR1 as SQVTM and CDR2 as ANQGSEA. There are 15 residues in the CDR3. V shed 1 base and J shed 0 bases, with 9 bases lying between them. In DNA, the CDR3 is TGCAGCGTTGAAGGAGACCGCTCAACTAATGAAAAACTGTTTTTT. This gives the protein CSVEGDRSTNEKLFF.

This clonotype was seen a handful of times. The genes are TRBV18 and TRBJ1-4; tentatively, D is TRBD1 (6 bases). V was pared by 5 bases and J by 4 bases, with 8 bases between. The CDR3 runs to 13 residues. The V gene's germline CDR1 is KGHSH and CDR2 LQKENI. CDR3 in DNA: TGTGCCAGCTCAGGACAGAATAATGAAAAACTGTTTTTT. Its translation: CASSGQNNEKLFF.

The chain carries TRBV12-5 and TRBJ2-1, with TRBD2 as a possible D gene (5 bases). V was cut by 3 bases and J by 8 bases, with 11 bases left in between. Germline CDR1 reads LGHNT; CDR2 reads FRNRAP. The CDR3 sequence is 13 residues long. The CDR3 nucleotides read TGTGCTAGTGGTTTACAATTGGGAGATGAGCAGTTCTTC. The encoded protein is CASGLQLGDEQFF.

The sample holds a few counts of this clonotype. CDR3 residues: CASRASGGGNEQFF. The CDR3 region has the DNA TGTGCCAGCCGGGCTAGCGGGGGAGGAAATGAGCAGTTCTTC. The chain recombines TRBV2 with TRBJ2-1, with 10 bases that match TRBD2. The CDR3 has 14 amino acids. Germline CDR1 SNHLY, CDR2 FYNNEI. V lost 8 bases, J lost 7 bases, and 8 bases stayed unmatched.

The sample holds a few counts of this clonotype. V and J are TRBV10-2 and TRBJ1-4; D might be TRBD1 (6 bases). Germline lookup yields CDR1 WSHSY and CDR2 SAAADI. The CDR3 runs to 16 residues. V lost 2 bases, J lost 5 bases, and 15 bases lay in between. CDR3 region: CASSEGPGTFNEKLFF. DNA for the CDR3: TGCGCCAGCAGTGAGGGGCCCGGGACATTCAATGAAAAACTGTTTTTT.

The gene calls are TRBV10-3 and TRBJ2-1; weak D call: TRBD2 (6 bases). Germline CDR1 reads ENHRY; CDR2 reads SYGVKD. Trimming left V 4 bases short and J 6 bases short, with 16 bases between. The CDR3 consists of 15 residues. This CDR3 reads CAISAQPRGSNEQFF. CDR3 coding DNA: TGTGCCATCAGTGCGCAACCACGGGGGAGCAATGAGCAGTTCTTC.

This clonotype was detected a few times. The chain carries TRBV2 and TRBJ2-2; D might be TRBD1 or TRBD2, each matching 5 bases. Germline V gives CDR1 SNHLY, CDR2 FYNNEI. V was pared by 0 bases and J by 5 bases, with 13 bases between. The CDR3 loop spans 16 amino acids. The CDR3 DNA reads as TGTGCCAGCAGTGAAGCCAGGGCAGGGAGAACCGGGGAGCTGTTTTTT. Protein: CASSEARAGRTGELFF.